This section outlines one T cell receptor beta chain sequence together with its context. What it binds is not known. This specimen belongs to a study of CD8+CD57+ T cells in acquired aplastic anemia. For the study at large: The average for DNA from sorted CD4+ and CD8+ cells was 3.2 ug. Healthy donor CD4+ cell samples had a mean of roughly 9.9 million reads.

Study-wide results and caveats: Researchers reported that CD8+ Simpson's diversity was not significantly different in patients versus controls.

CDR3 and TCR beta VDJ profiling relied on a genomic DNA template. Each CDR3 protein gets one entry after TCRdb re-called the reads with MiXCR. Among around 400,000 distinct CDR3 sequences, 60% to 80% were seen once, and the ten largest hold approximately 3.8%. Sequenced input: sorted CD4+, CD8+, or CD8+CD57+ T cells (not recorded which) from PBMCs. The receptor's source is a human donor in good health, serving as a control.

CDR3 sequence reads: CASSSQAGDQPQQAFF. As DNA, the CDR3 is TGTGCCAGCAGCTCCCAGGCAGGGGACCAGCCCCAGCAAGCTTTCTTT. The chain has TRBV7-2 and TRBJ1-1; D is perhaps TRBD1 (6 bases). CDR1 and CDR2 (germline): SGHTA, FQGNSA. V dropped 4 bases and J dropped 9 bases, with 24 bases sitting between them. The CDR3 consists of 16 residues.